This T cell receptor beta chain was sequenced during a study of blood T cell repertoires in COVID-19 (dated by TCRdb to the early 2020s). For the study in its entirety: Collaborator samples came from the United States, Italy and Spain and covered acute and convalescent phases of COVID-19. The prospective study material was composed of cDNA or gDNA derived from T cells, B-cell-depleted T cells, or PBMCs. HLA class I and class II types, where available, came from metadata supplied by the sample provider rather than from assay-based typing. The samples were drawn from the first 160 participants of the ongoing ImmuneRACE study and from over a thousand subjects provided by 6 global collaborators. Nearly every sample came with metadata listing a de-identified subject ID, COVID-19 status, age in years and sex. The repertoires were released in a freely available public database intended as a resource for research on the immune response to SARS-CoV-2. The dataset comprised deeply sampled blood TCRbeta repertoires from subjects exposed to, actively infected with, or recovered from COVID-19. What the research found in general, with its limitations: Clinical and demographic metadata were provided uncurated, with the amount varying by source and participant.

TCRbeta CDR3 regions were amplified from genomic DNA by means of the immunoSEQ Assay, a bias-controlled multiplex PCR. As for the original processing: Nucleated cell counts per sample were estimated from amplification of reference gene primers within the assay. To quantify the absolute abundance of each unique TCRbeta CDR3 rearrangement, sequence reads were collapsed and filtered. For each sample, productive Simpson clonality was calculated by taking the square root of Simpson's diversity index across productive rearrangements. TCRdb mirrors the immuneACCESS table, restricted to in-frame sequences. Some clones are absent from its copies; in checked studies, under half trace to an unresolved V gene, and the reason for the others is unknown. The V and J calls and clone size come from that table; D and trimming were worked out from the DNA. This sample has roughly 220,000 clones in its table, and 80% to 85% of those were observed once. The ten largest account for 15% to 20% of the sample.

The CDR3 covers 16 residues, taking in both the cysteine and the phenylalanine. The sequence is cut down to CDR3 DNA, 48 bases in frame from base 1. The germline V and J ends show losses of 4 bases and 3 bases respectively, and no gene match explains 7 bases of the junction. The germline V gene sets CDR1 to KGHDR and CDR2 to SFDVKD. As for this clone: It has no known antigen specificity. No clone much larger than this one lies a single base away; base qualities are absent.

Whole blood was collected in K2EDTA tubes by collaborating institutions according to the institutions' own protocols. Collaborator samples were shipped for TCRbeta analysis as frozen whole blood, isolated PBMCs, or DNA extracted from either sample type. Sequencing was carried out using peripheral blood. The sequence is built from TRBV24-1 and TRBJ1-5; TRBD1 aligns with 8 central bases. This receptor was taken from a man under 40 with active or convalescent COVID-19. The CDR3: CATSDRTGPANQPQHF. The DNA is TGTGCCACCAGTGACAGGACAGGGCCGGCCAATCAGCCCCAGCATTTT.